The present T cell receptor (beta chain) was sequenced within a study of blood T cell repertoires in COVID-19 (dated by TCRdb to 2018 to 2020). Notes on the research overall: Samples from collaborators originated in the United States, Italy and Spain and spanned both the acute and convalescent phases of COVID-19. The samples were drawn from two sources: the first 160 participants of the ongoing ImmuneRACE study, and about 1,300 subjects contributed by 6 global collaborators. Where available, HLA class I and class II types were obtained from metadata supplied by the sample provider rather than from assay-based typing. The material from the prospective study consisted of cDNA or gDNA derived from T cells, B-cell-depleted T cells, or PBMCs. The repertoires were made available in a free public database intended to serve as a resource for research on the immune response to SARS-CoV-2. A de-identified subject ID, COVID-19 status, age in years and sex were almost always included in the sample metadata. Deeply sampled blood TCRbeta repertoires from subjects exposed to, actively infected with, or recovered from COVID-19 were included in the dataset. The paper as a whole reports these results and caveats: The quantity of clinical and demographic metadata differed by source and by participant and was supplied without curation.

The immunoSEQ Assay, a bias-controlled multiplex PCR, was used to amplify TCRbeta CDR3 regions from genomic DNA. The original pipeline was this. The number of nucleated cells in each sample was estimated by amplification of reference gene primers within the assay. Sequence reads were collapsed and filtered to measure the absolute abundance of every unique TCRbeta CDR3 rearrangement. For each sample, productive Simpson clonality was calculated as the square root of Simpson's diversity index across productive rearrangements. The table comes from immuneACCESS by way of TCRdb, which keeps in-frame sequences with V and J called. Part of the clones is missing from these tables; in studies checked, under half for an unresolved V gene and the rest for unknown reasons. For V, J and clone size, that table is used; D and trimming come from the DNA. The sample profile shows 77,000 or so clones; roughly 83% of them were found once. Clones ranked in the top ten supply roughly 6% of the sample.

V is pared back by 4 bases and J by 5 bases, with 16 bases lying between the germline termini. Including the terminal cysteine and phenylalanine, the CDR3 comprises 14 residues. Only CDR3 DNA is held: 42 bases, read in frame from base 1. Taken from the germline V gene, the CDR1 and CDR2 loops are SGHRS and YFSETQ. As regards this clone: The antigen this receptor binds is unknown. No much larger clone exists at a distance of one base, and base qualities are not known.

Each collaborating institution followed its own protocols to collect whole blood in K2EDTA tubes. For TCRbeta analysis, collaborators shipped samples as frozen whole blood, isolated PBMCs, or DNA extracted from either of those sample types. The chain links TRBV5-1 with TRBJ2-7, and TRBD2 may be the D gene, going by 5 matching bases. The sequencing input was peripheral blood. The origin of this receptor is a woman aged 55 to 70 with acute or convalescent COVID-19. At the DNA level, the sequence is TGCGCCAGCAGCCCCATAGCGCCGTCAAACGAGCAGTACTTC. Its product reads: CASSPIAPSNEQYF.